The present entry profiles one T cell receptor (beta chain) with its context. Its antigen is not known. This record comes from a study of shared clonotypes between healthy human individuals. The V gene end was trimmed by 0 bases and the J gene end by 2 bases; junction bases not matched to a gene: 8. The CDR3 covers 18 residues. Germline loops: CDR1 SGHDT, CDR2 YYEEEE. Recent vaccinations or acute infections were absent in the healthy HIV-negative adult donors. Splitting of CD4+ cells produced CD45RA+ naive and CD45RA-negative memory subsets. Study results and limitations: Naive subsets usually exceeded memory subsets in estimated richness. Relative to their counterparts shared across all four donors, non-shared clonotypes exhibited diminished generation probabilities.

The protocol was immunoSEQ multiplex PCR, while the TCRdb copy is restricted to in-frame clones and leaves out a portion. The sample consists of 2 million to 3 million clones, approximately 94% of them appearing once. This clonotype was obtained from a man aged 18-30 years in good health. Some clones in this sample may be carry-over from other donors' samples. This chain links TRBV5-6 with TRBJ2-3; 11 bases agree with TRBD2. The sample was naive CD4+ T cells from PBMCs. Subset described: CD45RA+ positively selected. Written as DNA, the CDR3 is TGTGCCAGCAGCTTGGCTACTAGCGGGAGCCTAATCACAGATACGCAGTATTTT. It encodes CASSLATSGSLITDTQYF.